This TCR beta chain stems from a study of cytomegalovirus exposure and HLA in healthy donors. The study, taken as a whole, reports: CMV antigen specificity of a few CMV-associated chains was confirmed in vitro.

Trimming stripped 6 bases from V and 4 bases from J, with 10 bases between. CDR1 MDHEN and CDR2 SYDVKM come from the germline V gene. The CDR3 contains 13 residues. A multiplex PCR was run with 60 Vbeta primers and 13 Jbeta primers. Only in-frame clones appear in the TCRdb table, and some are missing; sequencing was by immunoSEQ multiplex PCR. The sample's table shows 100,000 to 150,000 clones. Remarks on this clone: The antigen is unknown.

This rearrangement joins TRBV28 to TRBJ1-5; the D is unclear. Sequencing was done on a sample of PBMCs. The receptor was isolated from a man younger than 30 in good health and CMV-seronegative. CDR3 region: CASSQYRNQPQHF. CDR3 sequence (DNA): TGTGCCAGCAGCCAGTACCGAAATCAGCCCCAGCATTTT.